This TCR beta chain was observed in a study of blood T cell repertoires in COVID-19. The CDR3 is 15 residues long. Germline values: CDR1 SGHTA, CDR2 FQGNSA. After removal of 1 base from V and 3 bases from J, the junction contained 5 bases not matched to a gene. The protocol was immunoSEQ multiplex PCR, while the TCRdb copy is restricted to in-frame clones and leaves out a portion. The table includes roughly 190,000 clones, about 88% detected once. Sequences were obtained from peripheral blood. The source is a woman aged 40 to 50 who had recovered from COVID-19. This chain links TRBV7-2 with TRBJ2-7, with 8 bases lining up with TRBD1. The CDR3 region is CASSLVPGGYYEQYF. In nucleotides, the CDR3 is TGTGCCAGCAGCTTAGTTCCAGGGGGCTACTACGAGCAGTACTTC. Based on the CDR3 plus reference TRBV7-2 and TRBJ2-7, the full variable domain is GAGVSQSPSNKVTEKGKDVELRCDPISGHTALYWYRQSLGQGLEFLIYFQGNSAPDKSGLPSDRFSAERTGGSVSTLTIQRTQQEDSAVYLCASSLVPGGYYEQYFGPGTRLTVT.